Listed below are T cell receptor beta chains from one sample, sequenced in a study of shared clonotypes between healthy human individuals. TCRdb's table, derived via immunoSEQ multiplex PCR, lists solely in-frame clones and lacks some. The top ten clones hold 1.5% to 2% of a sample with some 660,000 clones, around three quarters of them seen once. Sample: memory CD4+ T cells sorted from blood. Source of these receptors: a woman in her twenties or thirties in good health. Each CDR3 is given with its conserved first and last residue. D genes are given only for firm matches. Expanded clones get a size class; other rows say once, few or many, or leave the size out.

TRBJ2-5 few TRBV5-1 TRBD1 TGCGCCAGCAAGAACACAGGGGGCCAAGAGACCCAGTACTTC CASKNTGGQETQYF
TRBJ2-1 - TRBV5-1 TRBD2 TGCGCCAGCAGCTGGGACAGAGCGGGAGGGGGTGAGCAGTTCTTC CASSWDRAGGGEQFF
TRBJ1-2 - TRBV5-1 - TGCGCCAGCAGCTTGGATTATGGCTACACCTTC CASSLDYGYTF
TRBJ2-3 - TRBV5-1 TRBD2 TGCGCCAGCAGCTCGGGACTAGCGGGAGTCACAGATACGCAGTATTTT CASSSGLAGVTDTQYF
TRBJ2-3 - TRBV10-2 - TGCGCCAGCAGTGACGGTAGAATTACCACAGATACGCAGTATTTT CASSDGRITTDTQYF
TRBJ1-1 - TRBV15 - TGTGCCGCAAGGGCGGGCGGCAAATGGGACACTGAAGCTTTCTTT CAARAGGKWDTEAFF
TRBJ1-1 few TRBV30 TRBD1 TGTGCCGTCACCAGGGGGCGGAAGAGGACTGAAGCTTTCTTT CAVTRGRKRTEAFF
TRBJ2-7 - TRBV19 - TGTGCCAGTAGCACCCCTCTAAGAACAGCAACTTACGAGCAGTACTTC CASSTPLRTATYEQYF
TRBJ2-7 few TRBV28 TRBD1 TGTGCCAGCAGTTTAGGGGGGACAGGGGGCCACGAGCAGTACTTC CASSLGGTGGHEQYF
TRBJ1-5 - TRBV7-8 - TGTGCCAGCAGCTTATCGGTTCTCGGGAATCAGCCCCAGCATTTT CASSLSVLGNQPQHF
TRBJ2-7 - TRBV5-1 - TGCGCCAGCAGCTGGGACACCCCCTCCTACGAGCAGTACTTC CASSWDTPSYEQYF
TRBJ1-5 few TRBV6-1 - TGTGCCAGCGCGGGAGGGAGGGGTAACAATCAGCCCCAGCATTTT CASAGGRGNNQPQHF
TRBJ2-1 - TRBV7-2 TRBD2 TGTGCCAGCAGCACCCAGCACACTGCGGGGGGTGCGCAGTTCTTC CASSTQHTAGGAQFF
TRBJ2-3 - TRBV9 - TGTGCCAGCAGCGTAAGGACAGATACGCAGTATTTT CASSVRTDTQYF
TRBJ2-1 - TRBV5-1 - TGCGCCAGCAGCTTGAAGAGCCAGGGCAACTACAATGAGCAGTTCTTC CASSLKSQGNYNEQFF
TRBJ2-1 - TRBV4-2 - TGTGCCAGCAGCCATTCCCAAACCCCCAATGAGCAGTTCTTC CASSHSQTPNEQFF
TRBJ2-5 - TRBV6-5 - TGTGCCAGCAGTTACACGTTGACGGGGAGTGGGACCCAGTACTTC CASSYTLTGSGTQYF
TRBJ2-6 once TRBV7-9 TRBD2 TGTGCCAGCAGCTATGGACTAGCGGGAGGGGGATCTGGGGCCAACGTCCTGACTTTC CASSYGLAGGGSGANVLTF
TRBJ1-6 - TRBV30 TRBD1 TGTGCCTGGAGCAAGGGACAGACAGAATCACCCCTCCACTTT CAWSKGQTESPLHF
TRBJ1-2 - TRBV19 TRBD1 TGTGCCAGTAGTACGGGACAGCCAACTAACTATGGCTACACCTTC CASSTGQPTNYGYTF
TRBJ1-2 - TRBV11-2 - TGTGCCAGCAGCCCGGGACTGCCGAGCTATGGCTACACCTTC CASSPGLPSYGYTF
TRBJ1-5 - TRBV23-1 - TGCGCCAGCAGTCAATCTAGTGACAGCCGTAGGTGGCCCCAGCATTTT CASSQSSDSRRWPQHF
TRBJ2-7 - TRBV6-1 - TGTGCCAGCAGGGATATCGGGACCGAGTCCTACGAGCAGTACTTC CASRDIGTESYEQYF
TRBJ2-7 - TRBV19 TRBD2 TGTGCCAGTAGGCGAAACAGCGGGAGAGTATACGAGCAGTACTTC CASRRNSGRVYEQYF
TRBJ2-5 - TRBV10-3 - TGTGCCATCAGTGAAAGGGACTCTCTAGAGACCCAGTACTTC CAISERDSLETQYF
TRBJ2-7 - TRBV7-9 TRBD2 TGTGCCAGCAGCTTTGCACTAGCGGGAGGGAGTGAGCAGTACTTC CASSFALAGGSEQYF
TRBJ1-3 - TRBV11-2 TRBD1 TGTGCCAGCAGCCCCAACCGAGGGGGCCACTCTGGAAACACCATATATTTT CASSPNRGGHSGNTIYF
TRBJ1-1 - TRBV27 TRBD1 TGTGCCAGCAGGAGCCTCGGGACAGGGGGCCCTTTAGCTTTCTTT CASRSLGTGGPLAFF
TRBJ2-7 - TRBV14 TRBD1 TGTGCCAGCAGCCAAGTCCGACAGGGACCCTACGAGCAGTACTTC CASSQVRQGPYEQYF
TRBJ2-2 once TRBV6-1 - TGTGCCAGCTGCCCGGACAGAAACACCGGGGAGCTGTTTTTT CASCPDRNTGELFF
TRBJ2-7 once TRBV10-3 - TGTGCCGCCCGGGACTCCTCCTACGAGCAGTACTTC CAARDSSYEQYF
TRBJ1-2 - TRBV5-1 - TGCGCCAGCAGGCCGGATCCAGGGTATGGCTACACCTTC CASRPDPGYGYTF
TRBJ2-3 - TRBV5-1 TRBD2 TGCGCCAGCAGCACCGGACTAGCGGAAGCAGATACGCAGTATTTT CASSTGLAEADTQYF
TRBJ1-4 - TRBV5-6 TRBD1 TGTGCCAGCAGTTCCCGGAATCAGGGGGCAAGGGAAAAACTGTTTTTT CASSSRNQGAREKLFF
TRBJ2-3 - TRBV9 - TGTGCCAGCAGCCCCAACCCGGGGAACACAGATACGCAGTATTTT CASSPNPGNTDTQYF
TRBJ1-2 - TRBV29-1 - TGCAGCGTTGAAAAAGGACGGGGTTATGGCTACACCTTC CSVEKGRGYGYTF
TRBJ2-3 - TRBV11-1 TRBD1 TGTGCCAGCAGCCGTGGACAGGGTAGCACAGATACGCAGTATTTT CASSRGQGSTDTQYF
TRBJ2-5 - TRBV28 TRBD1 TGTGCCAGCGGACAGGGCTACCGGGAGACCCAGTACTTC CASGQGYRETQYF
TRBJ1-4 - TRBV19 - TGTGCCAGTAGTATTGGGTCGGGGTTCGCAACTAATGAAAAACTGTTTTTT CASSIGSGFATNEKLFF
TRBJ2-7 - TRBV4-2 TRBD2 TGTGCCAGCAGCCACACCGCGCCGACTAGCGGAAAATCCTACGAGCAGTACTTC CASSHTAPTSGKSYEQYF
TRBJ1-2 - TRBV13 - TGTGCCAGCAGCTTAGCTAACTATGGCTACACCTTC CASSLANYGYTF